This T cell receptor beta chain was sequenced during a study of blood T cell repertoires in COVID-19. About the research overall: Acute and convalescent COVID-19 samples came from the United States, Italy and Spain. PBMCs, B-cell-depleted T cells, or T cells were the source of the cDNA or gDNA that made up the material.

Germline V gene data show CDR1 as GTSNPN and CDR2 as SVGIG (reference sequence). This CDR3 has 15 residues. Losses at the gene ends were 4 bases for V and 7 bases for J; bases not matched to a gene: 13. Authors' processing steps: Reference gene primers were amplified, and this amplification served to estimate nucleated cell counts. Profiling relied on immunoSEQ multiplex PCR, and the TCRdb table lists in-frame clones only, not all of them. V and J calls and clone size come straight from that table; D and trimming were deduced from the DNA. This repertoire shows just under 85,000 clones, about 86% found once; its top ten account for more than 15%.

The TCR was taken from a woman aged 55-75 years with acute or convalescent COVID-19. The chain has TRBV30 and TRBJ1-2; 9 nucleotides line up with TRBD1. Source material: peripheral blood. The CDR3 region has the DNA TGTGCCTGGACCGCACGTACAGGGGGCTCGGGTGGCTACACCTTC. It codes for CAWTARTGGSGGYTF. Together with reference TRBV30 and TRBJ1-2, the CDR3 gives the full variable domain: SQTIHQWPATLVQPVGSPLSLECTVEGTSNPNLYWYRQAAGRGLQLLFYSVGIGQISSEVPQNLSASRPQDRQFILSSKKLLLSDSGFYLCAWTARTGGSGGYTFGSGTRLTVV.